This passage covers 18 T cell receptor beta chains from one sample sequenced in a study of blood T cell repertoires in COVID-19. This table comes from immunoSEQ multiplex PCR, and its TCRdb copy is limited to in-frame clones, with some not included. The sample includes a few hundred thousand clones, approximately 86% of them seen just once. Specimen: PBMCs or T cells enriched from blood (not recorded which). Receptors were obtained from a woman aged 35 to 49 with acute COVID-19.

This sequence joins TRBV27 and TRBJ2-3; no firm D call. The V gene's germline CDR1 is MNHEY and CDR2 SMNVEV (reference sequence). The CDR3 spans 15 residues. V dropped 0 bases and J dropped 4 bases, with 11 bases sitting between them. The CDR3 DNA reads TGTGCCAGCAGTTTATCCAGAGGTGAAGCAGATACGCAGTATTTT. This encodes CASSLSRGEADTQYF.

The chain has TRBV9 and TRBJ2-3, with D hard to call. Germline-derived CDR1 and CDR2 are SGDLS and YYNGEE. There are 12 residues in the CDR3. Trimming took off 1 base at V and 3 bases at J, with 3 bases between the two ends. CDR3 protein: CASSVLTDTQYF. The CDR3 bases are TGTGCCAGCAGCGTACTGACAGATACGCAGTATTTT.

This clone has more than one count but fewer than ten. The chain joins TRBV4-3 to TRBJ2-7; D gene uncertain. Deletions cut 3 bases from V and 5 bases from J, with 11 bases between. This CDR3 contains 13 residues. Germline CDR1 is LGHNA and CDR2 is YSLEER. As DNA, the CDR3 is TGCGCCAGCAGCCAGGGCCCTGAACACGAGCAGTACTTC. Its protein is CASSQGPEHEQYF.

The CDR3 here is CAVRTGGDTEAFF. The DNA of the CDR3 is TGTGCCGTGAGGACAGGGGGAGACACTGAAGCTTTCTTT. The chain employs TRBV10-3 and TRBJ1-1; 10 nucleotides align to TRBD1. Germline V gives CDR1 ENHRY, CDR2 SYGVKD. With V trimmed by 11 bases and J by 3 bases, 6 bases remained unmatched. The CDR3 length is 13 residues.

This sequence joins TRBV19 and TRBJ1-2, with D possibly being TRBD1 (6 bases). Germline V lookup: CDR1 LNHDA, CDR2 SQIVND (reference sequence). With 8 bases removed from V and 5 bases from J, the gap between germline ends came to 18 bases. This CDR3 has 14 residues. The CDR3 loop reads CASGRMTGYYGYTF. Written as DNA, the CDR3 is TGTGCCAGTGGCCGAATGACAGGCTATTATGGCTACACCTTC.

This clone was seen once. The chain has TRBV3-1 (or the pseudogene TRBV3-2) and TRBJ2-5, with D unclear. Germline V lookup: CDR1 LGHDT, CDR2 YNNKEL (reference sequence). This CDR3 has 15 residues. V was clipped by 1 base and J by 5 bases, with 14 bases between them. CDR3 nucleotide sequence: TGTGCCAGCAGCCAAGGAATTAGTTTTGCGGAGACCCAGTACTTC. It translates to CASSQGISFAETQYF.

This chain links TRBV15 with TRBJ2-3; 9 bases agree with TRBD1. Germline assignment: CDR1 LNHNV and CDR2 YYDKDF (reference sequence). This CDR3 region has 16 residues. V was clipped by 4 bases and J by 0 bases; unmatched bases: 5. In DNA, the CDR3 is TGTGCCACCAGCATTTGGGGACAGGGAAGCACAGATACGCAGTATTTT. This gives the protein CATSIWGQGSTDTQYF.

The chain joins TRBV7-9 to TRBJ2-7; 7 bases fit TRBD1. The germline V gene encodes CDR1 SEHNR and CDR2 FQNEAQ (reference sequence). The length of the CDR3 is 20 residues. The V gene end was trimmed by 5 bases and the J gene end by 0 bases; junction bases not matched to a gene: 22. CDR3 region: CASSNPRTGGSRHVSYEQYF. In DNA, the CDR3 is TGTGCCAGCAGCAACCCTAGGACAGGCGGATCCCGACACGTCTCCTACGAGCAGTACTTC. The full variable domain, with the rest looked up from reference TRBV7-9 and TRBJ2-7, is DTGVSQNPRHKITKRGQNVTFRCDPISEHNRLYWYRQTLGQGPEFLTYFQNEAQLEKSRLLSDRFSAERPKGSFSTLEIQRTEQGDSAMYLCASSNPRTGGSRHVSYEQYFGPGTRLTVT.

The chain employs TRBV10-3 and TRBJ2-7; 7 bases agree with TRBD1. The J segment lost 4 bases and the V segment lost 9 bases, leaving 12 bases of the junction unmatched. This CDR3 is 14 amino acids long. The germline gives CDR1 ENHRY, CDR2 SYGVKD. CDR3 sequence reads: CAILDPGQRYEQYF. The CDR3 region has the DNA TGTGCCATACTTGATCCGGGACAGAGGTACGAGCAGTACTTC.

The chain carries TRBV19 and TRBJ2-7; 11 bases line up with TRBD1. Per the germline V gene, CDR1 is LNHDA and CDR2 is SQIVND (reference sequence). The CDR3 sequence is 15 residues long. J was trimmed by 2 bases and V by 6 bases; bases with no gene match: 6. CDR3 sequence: CASSLGQGAPYEQYF. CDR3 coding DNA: TGTGCCAGTAGCCTAGGACAGGGGGCCCCCTACGAGCAGTACTTC.

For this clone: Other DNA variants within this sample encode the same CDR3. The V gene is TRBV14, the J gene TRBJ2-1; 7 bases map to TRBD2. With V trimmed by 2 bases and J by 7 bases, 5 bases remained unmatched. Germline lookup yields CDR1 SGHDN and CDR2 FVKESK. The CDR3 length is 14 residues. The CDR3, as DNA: TGTGCCAGCAGCCAATTCCAGGGAGGGAATGAGCAGTTCTTC. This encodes CASSQFQGGNEQFF.

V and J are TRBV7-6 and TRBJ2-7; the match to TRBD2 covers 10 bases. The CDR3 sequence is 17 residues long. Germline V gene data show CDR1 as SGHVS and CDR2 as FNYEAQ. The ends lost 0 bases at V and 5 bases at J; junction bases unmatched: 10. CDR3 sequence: CASSLAASSGSIHEQYF. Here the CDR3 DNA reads TGTGCCAGCAGCTTAGCGGCGTCTAGCGGGAGTATCCACGAGCAGTACTTC. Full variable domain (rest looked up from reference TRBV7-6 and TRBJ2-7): GAGVSQSPRYKVTKRGQDVALRCDPISGHVSLYWYRQALGQGPEFLTYFNYEAQQDKSGLPNDRFSAERPEGSISTLTIQRTEQRDSAMYRCASSLAASSGSIHEQYFGPGTRLTVT.

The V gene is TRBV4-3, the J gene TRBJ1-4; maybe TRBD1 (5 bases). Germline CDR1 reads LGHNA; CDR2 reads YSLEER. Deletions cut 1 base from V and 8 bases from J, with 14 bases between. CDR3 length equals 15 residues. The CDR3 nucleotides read TGCGCCAGCAGCCAAGTTTCCGGTCAGGGCGAAAAACTGTTTTTT. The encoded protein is CASSQVSGQGEKLFF.

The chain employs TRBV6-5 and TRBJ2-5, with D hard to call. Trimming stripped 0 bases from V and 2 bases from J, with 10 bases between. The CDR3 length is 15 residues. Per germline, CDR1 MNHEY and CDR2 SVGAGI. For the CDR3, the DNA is TGTGCCAGCAGTTACTCTGGCACAAATCAAGAGACCCAGTACTTC. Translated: CASSYSGTNQETQYF.

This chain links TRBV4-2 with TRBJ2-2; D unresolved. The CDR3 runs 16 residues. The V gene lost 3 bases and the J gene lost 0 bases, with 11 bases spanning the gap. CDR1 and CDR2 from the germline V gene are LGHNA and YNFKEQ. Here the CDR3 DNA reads TGTGCCAGCAGCCAGCCCGAGACTCCGAACACCGGGGAGCTGTTTTTT. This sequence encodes CASSQPETPNTGELFF.

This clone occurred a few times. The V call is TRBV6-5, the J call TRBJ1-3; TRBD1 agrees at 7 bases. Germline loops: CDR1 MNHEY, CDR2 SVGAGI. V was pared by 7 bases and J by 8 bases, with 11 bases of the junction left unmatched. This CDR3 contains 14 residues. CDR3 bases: TGTGCCAGCACGGTCCGACAGGGAACGGACACCATATATTTT. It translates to CASTVRQGTDTIYF.

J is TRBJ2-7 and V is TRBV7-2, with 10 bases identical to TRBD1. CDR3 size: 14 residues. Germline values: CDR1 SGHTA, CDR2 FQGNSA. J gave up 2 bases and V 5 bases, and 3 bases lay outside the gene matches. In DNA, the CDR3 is TGTGCCAGCAGCGAGACAGGGGGCCCCTACGAGCAGTACTTC. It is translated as CASSETGGPYEQYF. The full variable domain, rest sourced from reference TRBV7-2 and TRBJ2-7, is GAGVSQSPSNKVTEKGKDVELRCDPISGHTALYWYRQSLGQGLEFLIYFQGNSAPDKSGLPSDRFSAERTGGSVSTLTIQRTQQEDSAVYLCASSETGGPYEQYFGPGTRLTVT.

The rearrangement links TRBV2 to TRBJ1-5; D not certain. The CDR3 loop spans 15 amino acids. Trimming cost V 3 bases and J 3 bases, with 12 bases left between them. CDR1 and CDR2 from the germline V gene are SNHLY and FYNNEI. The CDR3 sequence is CASSDAREFNQPQHF. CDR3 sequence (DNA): TGTGCCAGCAGTGACGCGCGGGAATTCAATCAGCCCCAGCATTTT. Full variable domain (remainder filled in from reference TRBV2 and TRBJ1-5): EPEVTQTPSHQVTQMGQEVILRCVPISNHLYFYWYRQILGQKVEFLVSFYNNEISEKSEIFDDQFSVERPDGSNFTLKIRSTKLEDSAMYFCASSDAREFNQPQHFGDGTRLSIL.